This T cell receptor (beta chain) was sequenced for a study of T cells in localized non-small cell lung cancer. The data were produced by immunoSEQ multiplex PCR, yet TCRdb's version contains in-frame clones alone and is incomplete. Here the sample spans about 4,800 clones, approximately 35% being singletons. This clone was found a few times. Its specificity is not known. The ends were cut back, 7 bases at V and 7 bases at J, with 14 bases in the middle. The CDR3 is 12 residues long. Germline-derived CDR1 and CDR2 are SGDLS and YYNGEE. The study, taken as a whole, reports: Tumor samples were not multi-region, leaving intratumor heterogeneity unexcluded. Uninvolved adjacent lung showed higher T cell clonality than tumor. A median of around 60 of the top 100 tumor clones appeared in adjacent lung, which was paired and uninvolved. A denser population of T cells in blood accompanied longer overall survival.

The TCR sequence derives from a male donor at least 60 years old with stage III lung adenocarcinoma. The sample in question was lung tumor tissue, obtained before any cancer treatment. The chain couples TRBV9 to TRBJ1-1; the D gene is possibly TRBD1 (5 bases). CDR3 nucleotide sequence: TGTGCCAGCCCCAGCCTTAGGGGTGAAGCTTTCTTT. It encodes CASPSLRGEAFF.